This passage covers 32 T cell receptor beta chains from one sample sequenced in a study of T cell therapy after organ transplantation. The time point here: 4-8 weeks after completion of therapy. The antigens of these receptors remain unknown. TCRdb's copy holds only in-frame clones and misses some; the assay was immunoSEQ multiplex PCR. The sample lists fewer than 25,000 clones, roughly four fifths occurring once. Sequences were derived from CD8+ T cells from blood, sampled after autologous CMV-specific T cell therapy. These TCRs come from a human patient who had received a solid organ transplant and had CMV disease. T cells may partly derive from the graft donor.

The V call is TRBV6-6, the J call TRBJ2-1, with D unclear. Germline V gene data show CDR1 as MNHNY and CDR2 as SVGAGI (reference sequence). V dropped 2 bases and J dropped 5 bases, with 4 bases sitting between them. The CDR3 contains 12 residues. The CDR3 protein is CASSYQDNEQFF. CDR3 coding DNA: TGTGCCAGCAGTTACCAGGACAATGAGCAGTTCTTC.

The chain joins TRBV4-3 to TRBJ1-1; no firm D call. The CDR3 is 14 amino acids. V was pared by 1 base and J by 1 base, with 7 bases between. Germline loops: CDR1 LGHNA, CDR2 YSLEER. CDR3 coding DNA: TGCGCCAGCAGCCAAGGATGGGAGAACACTGAAGCTTTCTTT. It is translated as CASSQGWENTEAFF.

This chain links TRBV25-1 with TRBJ2-5; 7 bases map to TRBD1. V was clipped by 6 bases and J by 3 bases; unmatched bases: 4. Germline values: CDR1 MGHDK, CDR2 SYGVNS. The CDR3 consists of 13 residues. The CDR3 DNA is TGTGCCAGCAGCCCCGGGACAGAAGAGACCCAGTACTTC. This encodes CASSPGTEETQYF.

V and J are TRBV7-8 and TRBJ2-7; D gene uncertain. This CDR3 is 13 amino acids long. Germline CDR1 reads SGHVS; CDR2 reads FQNEAQ. Trimming left V 5 bases short and J 4 bases short, with 12 bases between. The DNA of the CDR3 is TGTGCCAGCAGCCCACCCCTTTTATACGAGCAGTACTTC. Residues: CASSPPLLYEQYF.

This clone was detected a few times. The chain carries TRBV6-5 and TRBJ1-2; D is unresolved. Trimming stripped 4 bases from V and 8 bases from J, with 8 bases between. In germline, CDR1 is MNHEY, CDR2 SVGAGI. The CDR3 covers 11 residues. The chain's CDR3 is CASSSREGYTF. Written as DNA, the CDR3 is TGTGCCAGCAGTTCTAGGGAAGGCTACACCTTC.

In nucleotides, the CDR3 is TGCGCCAGCAGTGTAGGGCTGCATTCCTACAATGAGCAGTTCTTC. This encodes CASSVGLHSYNEQFF. J is TRBJ2-1 and V is TRBV10-1; unclear D gene. CDR1 and CDR2 (germline): WNHNN, SYGVQD (reference sequence). Trimming took off 4 bases at V and 1 base at J, with 11 bases between the two ends. The CDR3 extends over 15 amino acids.

The chain recombines TRBV6-5 with TRBJ1-1; possibly TRBD1 for D (5 bases). The CDR3 consists of 14 residues. CDR1 and CDR2 (germline): MNHEY, SVGAGI. Trimming left V 5 bases short and J 6 bases short, with 16 bases between. The CDR3 DNA reads as TGTGCCAGCAGTAATCCCTGGGGGGAGGCTGAAGCTTTCTTT. It codes for CASSNPWGEAEAFF.

This sequence joins TRBV19 and TRBJ2-1, with 8 bases matching TRBD1. The J segment lost 1 base and the V segment lost 7 bases, leaving 6 bases of the junction unmatched. The length of the CDR3 is 15 residues. The V gene's germline CDR1 is LNHDA and CDR2 SQIVND (reference sequence). CDR3 DNA sequence: TGTGCCAGTAAGGTCGACAGGGGTTCCTACAATGAGCAGTTCTTC. This sequence encodes CASKVDRGSYNEQFF.

A single count supports this clone. V is TRBV4-3 and J is TRBJ2-7, with TRBD2 matching over 11 bases. Germline lookup yields CDR1 LGHNA and CDR2 YSLEER. J gave up 1 base and V 0 bases, and 11 bases lay outside the gene matches. This CDR3 comprises 19 residues. The CDR3: CASSQDLGLAGGLSYEQYF. In DNA, the CDR3 is TGCGCCAGCAGCCAAGATCTAGGGCTAGCGGGGGGACTATCCTACGAGCAGTACTTC.

This clone showed up just once. The genes are TRBV7-9 and TRBJ1-1; unclear D gene. The CDR3 is 13 residues long. Trimming removed 3 bases from V and 6 bases from J, with 11 bases in between. The germline CDR1 and CDR2 sequences are SEHNR and FQNEAQ (reference sequence). For the CDR3, the DNA is TGTGCCAGCAGCTTTCCAGGTGACCCTGAAGCTTTCTTT. Protein: CASSFPGDPEAFF.

V usage is TRBV10-3 and J usage is TRBJ2-7; a weak D match, TRBD1 (5 bases). The germline gives CDR1 ENHRY, CDR2 SYGVKD. This CDR3 contains 15 residues. Trimming stripped 3 bases from V and 2 bases from J, with 14 bases between. The DNA for the CDR3 is TGTGCCATCAGTGACGTTGACAGATCACCCTACGAGCAGTACTTC. The encoded protein is CAISDVDRSPYEQYF.

This chain links TRBV7-6 with TRBJ2-2, with TRBD2 identical over 8 bases. CDR1 and CDR2 from the germline V gene are SGHVS and FNYEAQ. CDR3 length: 15 residues. V lost 3 bases, J lost 6 bases, and 6 bases stayed unmatched. The CDR3, as DNA: TGTGCCAGCAGCTTGTTAGCGGGGACTCCCGGGGAGCTGTTTTTT. This sequence encodes CASSLLAGTPGELFF.

The rearrangement links TRBV2 to TRBJ1-3; D is unresolved. CDR1 is SNHLY and CDR2 is FYNNEI in the germline V gene. V shed 7 bases and J shed 4 bases, with 20 bases lying between them. The CDR3 is made up of 16 amino acids. The CDR3 DNA is TGTGCCAGCACCCCACCTGCCGGGGATGCGGGAAACACCATATATTTT. It codes for CASTPPAGDAGNTIYF.

This chain links TRBV6-5 with TRBJ2-1; 10 positions agree with TRBD1. The ends lost 7 bases at V and 1 base at J; junction bases unmatched: 4. The CDR3 length is 15 residues. Per the germline V gene, CDR1 is MNHEY and CDR2 is SVGAGI. Here the CDR3 DNA reads TGTGCCAGCAATCGGGACAGGGGTTCCTACAATGAGCAGTTCTTC. It specifies CASNRDRGSYNEQFF.

The chain carries TRBV10-3 and TRBJ2-5; 7 bases agree with TRBD1. The germline V gene encodes CDR1 ENHRY and CDR2 SYGVKD. This CDR3 spans 19 amino acids. V trimming: 0 bases; J trimming: 4 bases; junction bases outside the gene matches: 17. CDR3: CAISESRRTGHRVGETQYF. The CDR3 DNA reads TGTGCCATCAGTGAGTCGCGGAGGACAGGCCACAGGGTGGGAGAGACCCAGTACTTC.

This chain links TRBV21-1 with TRBJ2-5; the D call of TRBD1 is as the table states it, not checked on the DNA. TRBV21-1 is a documented pseudogene. The CDR3 totals 15 residues. The CDR3: CASSPGQVVSETQYF. The CDR3 DNA reads as TGTGCCAGCAGCCCAGGACAGGTGGTGAGCGAGACCCAGTACTTC.

The V and J genes are TRBV5-6 and TRBJ1-1; D may be TRBD1 (5 bases). CDR3 size: 14 residues. Germline-derived CDR1 and CDR2 are SGHDT and YYEEEE. The V gene lost 7 bases and the J gene lost 0 bases, with 13 bases spanning the gap. This chain's CDR3 is CASGADKMNTEAFF. CDR3 nucleotides: TGTGCCAGCGGGGCAGATAAAATGAACACTGAAGCTTTCTTT.

This clone was picked up one time. The CDR3 loop reads CASSPEGRANTEAFF. CDR3 in DNA: TGTGCCAGCAGCCCCGAGGGACGGGCTAACACTGAAGCTTTCTTT. The chain carries TRBV5-6 and TRBJ1-1; weak D call: TRBD1 (5 bases). Germline V gene lookup returns CDR1 SGHDT and CDR2 YYEEEE. The length of the CDR3 is 15 residues. The V end was cut by 4 bases, the J end by 2 bases, with 15 bases between.

This sequence joins TRBV30 and TRBJ2-7; D ambiguous. Trimming stripped 1 base from V and 3 bases from J, with 13 bases between. This CDR3 spans 14 amino acids. In germline, CDR1 is GTSNPN, CDR2 SVGIG (reference sequence). The CDR3 coding sequence is TGTGCCTGGAGTGCCCCCGGGTACCGCTACGAGCAGTACTTC. This codes for CAWSAPGYRYEQYF.

The V gene is TRBV5-4, the J gene TRBJ1-3, with no clear D. Trimming stripped 1 base from V and 0 bases from J, with 5 bases between. Germline V gene lookup returns CDR1 SGHNT and CDR2 YYREEE (reference sequence). The CDR3 is 14 amino acids. The CDR3 sequence is CASSLTVSGNTIYF. The CDR3 bases are TGTGCCAGCAGCTTGACCGTCTCTGGAAACACCATATATTTT. Looking up the rest from reference TRBV5-4 and TRBJ1-3 gives the full variable domain: ETGVTQSPTHLIKTRGQQVTLRCSSQSGHNTVSWYQQALGQGPQFIFQYYREEENGRGNFPPRFSGLQFPNYSSELNVNALELDDSALYLCASSLTVSGNTIYFGEGSWLTVV.

The V gene is TRBV4-1, the J gene TRBJ2-7; 10 bases agree with TRBD1. Germline loops: CDR1 MGHRA, CDR2 YSYEKL. The V gene end was trimmed by 6 bases and the J gene end by 2 bases; junction bases not matched to a gene: 10. This CDR3 spans 16 amino acids. CDR3 sequence: CASSRAPGTGAYEQYF. The CDR3 DNA reads TGCGCCAGCAGTCGCGCCCCCGGGACAGGGGCCTACGAGCAGTACTTC.

This clone came up a few times. The rearrangement links TRBV6-5 to TRBJ1-2, with 7 bases fitting TRBD1. The CDR3 sequence is 13 residues long. Germline CDR1 MNHEY, CDR2 SVGAGI. V trimming: 6 bases; J trimming: 10 bases; junction bases outside the gene matches: 11. CDR3 coding DNA: TGTGCCAGCAGCTCCAGGGGGAATAACGCCTACACCTTC. As protein: CASSSRGNNAYTF.

The chain combines TRBV4-2 with TRBJ2-7, with unresolved D. The length of the CDR3 is 12 residues. CDR1 and CDR2 from the germline V gene are LGHNA and YNFKEQ. V was shortened by 0 bases and J by 6 bases, with 6 bases between the two germline ends. The CDR3 reads CASSQDSLEQYF. CDR3 in DNA: TGTGCCAGCAGCCAAGATTCCCTCGAGCAGTACTTC.

J is TRBJ2-7 and V is TRBV5-6; 7 nucleotides align to TRBD2. This CDR3 is built from 12 residues. Trimming cost V 3 bases and J 5 bases; bases outside gene matches: 2. Germline V gene data show CDR1 as SGHDT and CDR2 as YYEEEE. CDR3 loop: CASSWGGHEQYF. The DNA for the CDR3 is TGTGCCAGCAGCTGGGGAGGGCACGAGCAGTACTTC. Combining the CDR3 with reference TRBV5-6 and TRBJ2-7 gives the whole variable domain DAGVTQSPTHLIKTRGQQVTLRCSPKSGHDTVSWYQQALGQGPQFIFQYYEEEERQRGNFPDRFSGHQFPNYSSELNVNALLLGDSALYLCASSWGGHEQYFGPGTRLTVT.

J is TRBJ2-5 and V is TRBV7-2; D possibly uses TRBD1 or TRBD2 (5 bases each). CDR1 and CDR2 from the germline V gene are SGHTA and FQGNSA. V was clipped by 5 bases and J by 4 bases, with 8 bases between them. The length of the CDR3 is 12 residues. CDR3 protein: CASSPGRETQYF. The CDR3 bases are TGTGCCAGCAGCCCGGGGCGAGAGACCCAGTACTTC.

The sample holds a few counts of this clone. The sample contains more than one DNA sequence encoding this CDR3. This rearrangement joins TRBV6-5 to TRBJ2-2, with D possibly matching TRBD1 (5 bases). This CDR3 contains 15 residues. Germline CDR1 reads MNHEY; CDR2 reads SVGAGI. V shed 2 bases and J shed 1 base, with 8 bases lying between them. DNA of the CDR3: TGTGCCAGCAGTTACGACGGACAGAACACCGGGGAGCTGTTTTTT. Its translation: CASSYDGQNTGELFF.

This clone was found once. The chain links TRBV11-2 to TRBJ1-1; D gene ambiguous. From germline, CDR1 is SGHAT and CDR2 FQNNGV. The CDR3 runs to 14 residues. The V gene lost 5 bases and the J gene lost 3 bases, with 13 bases spanning the gap. DNA of the CDR3: TGTGCCAGCAGCCTCCCTGAAAGGGACACTGAAGCTTTCTTT. The encoded protein is CASSLPERDTEAFF. Variable domain in full (rest from reference TRBV11-2 and TRBJ1-1): EAGVAQSPRYKIIEKRQSVAFWCNPISGHATLYWYQQILGQGPKLLIQFQNNGVVDDSQLPKDRFSAERLKGVDSTLKIQPAKLEDSAVYLCASSLPERDTEAFFGQGTRLTVV.

The rearrangement uses TRBV10-2 and TRBJ2-5; TRBD2 aligns across 8 bases. Germline CDR1 is WSHSY and CDR2 is SAAADI. The CDR3 totals 17 residues. The V and J ends lost 4 bases and 0 bases, in that order; junction bases with no gene match: 10. The CDR3 nucleotides read TGCGCCAGCAGTGTCTCAGAGACTAGCGCTCACCAAGAGACCCAGTACTTC. It specifies CASSVSETSAHQETQYF.

The chain carries TRBV2 and TRBJ1-1; 11 positions match TRBD1. In germline, CDR1 is SNHLY, CDR2 FYNNEI. V gave up 1 base and J gave up 3 bases; unmatched junction bases: 7. The CDR3 spans 17 residues. The CDR3 protein is CASSEVVPGQGDTEAFF. CDR3 sequence (DNA): TGTGCCAGCAGTGAAGTAGTGCCGGGACAGGGGGACACTGAAGCTTTCTTT. The variable domain in full, completed from reference TRBV2 and TRBJ1-1, reads EPEVTQTPSHQVTQMGQEVILRCVPISNHLYFYWYRQILGQKVEFLVSFYNNEISEKSEIFDDQFSVERPDGSNFTLKIRSTKLEDSAMYFCASSEVVPGQGDTEAFFGQGTRLTVV.

This clone is labeled medium-sized. Distinct nucleotide sequences in the sample also encode this CDR3. The chain combines TRBV19 with TRBJ1-5; D gene ambiguous. This CDR3 contains 15 residues. The germline CDR1 and CDR2 sequences are LNHDA and SQIVND (reference sequence). Trimming cost V 1 base and J 2 bases, with 9 bases left between them. For the CDR3, the DNA is TGTGCCAGTAGTATAGGGTACAGAGGCAATCAGCCCCAGCATTTT. Amino acids: CASSIGYRGNQPQHF.

The chain uses TRBV7-2 and TRBJ1-5; possibly TRBD1 for D (6 bases). The CDR3 consists of 15 residues. The germline V gene has CDR1 SGHTA and CDR2 FQGNSA. With 1 base removed from V and 5 bases from J, the gap between germline ends came to 12 bases. The CDR3 protein is CASSLVSEGDQPQHF. The DNA of the CDR3 is TGTGCCAGCAGCTTAGTCTCCGAGGGGGATCAGCCCCAGCATTTT.

CDR3 sequence reads: CASSINLSYGYTF. CDR3 sequence (DNA): TGTGCCAGCAGCATCAACCTAAGCTATGGCTACACCTTC. V gene TRBV27 combines with J gene TRBJ1-2; D is uncertain. This CDR3 has 13 amino acids. V shed 6 bases and J shed 4 bases, with 12 bases lying between them. Germline CDR1 MNHEY, CDR2 SMNVEV (reference sequence).